The rows below give T cell receptor beta chains drawn from one sample of a study of patients and donors after allogeneic stem cell transplantation. From the RT-PCR reads, TCRdb called clonotypes with MiXCR, one entry per CDR3 protein. The sample holds 390,000 or so distinct CDR3 sequences, roughly 17% seen once. Material: blood, either unsorted or a sorted T cell fraction (not recorded which). The receptors were gathered from a human donor who was either an allogeneic HSCT recipient or a stem cell or donor lymphocyte infusion donor (not recorded which). It is not recorded whose cells these are; they may come from a transplant donor. Each CDR3 is given with its conserved first and last residue. D genes are given only for firm matches. A clone size is listed for some rows: how often the clone was seen (once, few, many), or a class if it is expanded.

abundance: .; d_gene: .; j_gene: TRBJ2-4; v_gene: TRBV6-1; CDR3nt: TGTGCCAGCAGTAGGGGGAGGTCTAGCATCCCTCAGTACTTC; CDR3aa: CASSRGRSSIPQYF
abundance: .; d_gene: .; j_gene: TRBJ1-5; v_gene: TRBV5-1; CDR3nt: TGCGCCAGCAGCTTGGGCGGTCCGGGCAATCAGCCCCAGCATTTT; CDR3aa: CASSLGGPGNQPQHF
abundance: .; d_gene: .; j_gene: TRBJ2-7; v_gene: TRBV7-6; CDR3nt: TGTGCCAGCAGCTCCGGGCCTTCTCCATTTAAGAAGTACTTC; CDR3aa: CASSSGPSPFKKYF
abundance: many; d_gene: TRBD1; j_gene: TRBJ1-2; v_gene: TRBV5-6; CDR3nt: TGTGCCAGCAGCCCGCGGGACAGCGGTGGCTACACCTTC; CDR3aa: CASSPRDSGGYTF
abundance: .; d_gene: .; j_gene: TRBJ1-2; v_gene: TRBV4-1; CDR3nt: TGCGCCAGCAGCCAGGGCAGTACAGGCAGGGGCTATGGCTACACCTTC; CDR3aa: CASSQGSTGRGYGYTF
abundance: once; d_gene: TRBD1; j_gene: TRBJ1-1; v_gene: TRBV7-3; CDR3nt: TGTGCCAGCAGCTCCCCCGACAGGGGGAACACTGAAGCTTTCTTT; CDR3aa: CASSSPDRGNTEAFF
abundance: .; d_gene: .; j_gene: TRBJ2-7; v_gene: TRBV27; CDR3nt: TGTGCCAGCAGTTTTGGGGGCGAGCAGTACTTC; CDR3aa: CASSFGGEQYF
abundance: few; d_gene: TRBD2; j_gene: TRBJ2-3; v_gene: TRBV20-1; CDR3nt: TGCAGTGCATCCGCGGGAGGGTTGTCAGATACGCAGTATTTT; CDR3aa: CSASAGGLSDTQYF
abundance: many; d_gene: .; j_gene: TRBJ2-7; v_gene: TRBV12-3/TRBV12-4; CDR3nt: TGTGCCAGCACCAACCGGGCTAGCTCCTACGAGCAGTACTTC; CDR3aa: CASTNRASSYEQYF
abundance: .; d_gene: TRBD2; j_gene: TRBJ2-3; v_gene: TRBV27; CDR3nt: TGTGCCAGCAGTTTATACCCAGGGAGGGCAGATACGCAGTATTTT; CDR3aa: CASSLYPGRADTQYF